These 16 T cell receptor beta chains share one sample of origin, sequenced in a study of low-dose radiotherapy and immunotherapy resistance in tumors. First-strand cDNA relied on TRAV- and TRBV-specific primers spanning alpha and beta chains. TCR amplification used roughly 20 PCR cycles, a constant-region primer and a V-primer adapter. TCRdb passed the reads through MiXCR, listing each CDR3 protein once. The table lists tens of thousands of distinct CDR3 sequences, about a sixth of them singletons. Time point defined: before trial treatment. The material sequenced was PBMCs, taken before treatment. These receptors originate from a male donor with prostate cancer.

Many counts were recorded for this clonotype. The chain has TRBV9 and TRBJ2-5; D unclear. Germline CDR1 SGDLS, CDR2 YYNGEE. Trimming pared 0 bases from V and 2 bases from J, leaving 5 bases between. The CDR3 runs to 13 residues. CDR3 sequence: CASSVAQQETQYF. The CDR3 region has the DNA TGTGCCAGCAGCGTAGCGCAGCAAGAGACCCAGTACTTC.

There are many counts of this clonotype. This chain joins TRBV20-1 and TRBJ1-4, with 7 bases aligning to TRBD1. V dropped 1 base and J dropped 8; count of bases not matched to a gene: 7. From germline, CDR1 is DFQATT and CDR2 SNEGSKA (reference sequence). The CDR3 runs 14 residues. Here the CDR3 reads CSARAGGEMEKLFF. The CDR3 region has the DNA TGCAGTGCTAGAGCAGGGGGAGAAATGGAAAAACTGTTTTTT.

The sample holds many counts of this clonotype. The V and J genes are TRBV5-1 and TRBJ2-2; 7 nucleotides agree with TRBD1. The CDR3 sequence is 16 residues long. The V and J ends lost 0 bases and 7 bases, in that order; junction bases with no gene match: 9. CDR1 SGHRS and CDR2 YFSETQ come from the germline V gene. CDR3 coding DNA: TGCGCCAGCAGCTTGGCTTTACACAGGGGAGTCGGGGAGCTGTTTTTT. This codes for CASSLALHRGVGELFF.

This clonotype was seen ten or more times. In nucleotides, the CDR3 is TGCAGTGCTAGACCACAGAGCCTTTCCTATGGCTACACCTTC. This translates into CSARPQSLSYGYTF. This rearrangement joins TRBV20-1 to TRBJ1-2, with D hard to call. CDR1 and CDR2 (germline): DFQATT, SNEGSKA (reference sequence). V was clipped by 2 bases and J by 4 bases, with 14 bases between them. This CDR3 has 14 residues.

This chain connects TRBV4-1 to TRBJ1-3, with unresolved D. Trimming shortened V by 1 base and J by 2 bases, and 24 bases separated the two germline ends. CDR3 size: 20 residues. From germline, CDR1 is MGHRA and CDR2 YSYEKL. Here the CDR3 reads CASSQGADLLPHAPGNTIYF. In DNA, the CDR3 is TGCGCCAGCAGCCAAGGCGCGGACCTACTACCCCACGCCCCTGGAAACACCATATATTTT.

This clonotype was recorded many times. The chain couples TRBV29-1 to TRBJ2-2, with TRBD1 identical over 8 bases. V was pared by 4 bases and J by 8 bases, with 9 bases of the junction left unmatched. CDR1 and CDR2 (germline): SQVTM, ANQGSEA. There are 14 residues in the CDR3. CDR3 nucleotides: TGCAGCGTTGGGGGGACAGGCGTCTCGGGGGAGCTGTTTTTT. This translates into CSVGGTGVSGELFF.

The table lists this clonotype with many counts. J is TRBJ2-2 and V is TRBV2, with D tentatively TRBD2 (5 bases). Per germline, CDR1 SNHLY and CDR2 FYNNEI. The CDR3 sequence is 14 residues long. The germline V and J ends were trimmed by 7 bases and 3 bases, with 12 bases remaining between them. The CDR3 reads CASTSRADTGELFF. DNA of the CDR3: TGTGCCAGCACGTCGAGGGCCGACACCGGGGAGCTGTTTTTT. Full variable domain (remainder filled in from reference TRBV2 and TRBJ2-2): EPEVTQTPSHQVTQMGQEVILRCVPISNHLYFYWYRQILGQKVEFLVSFYNNEISEKSEIFDDQFSVERPDGSNFTLKIRSTKLEDSAMYFCASTSRADTGELFFGEGSRLTVL.

A word on this clonotype: This is likely an artifact of a read error, given a far larger clone one base away. The rearrangement joins TRBV7-2 to TRBJ1-1; D may be TRBD1 (5 bases). CDR1 and CDR2 (germline): SGHTA, FQGNSA. The CDR3 covers 15 residues. The CDR3 DNA is TGTGTCAGCAGCTTAGGGGAAGTATCCTACACTGAAGCTTTCTTT. Amino acid sequence: CVSSLGEVSYTEAFF.

This clonotype was detected many times. This chain links TRBV6-1 with TRBJ2-7; 9 bases match TRBD1. The CDR3 contains 15 residues. The V and J ends lost 6 bases and 4 bases, in that order; junction bases with no gene match: 10. Germline-derived CDR1 and CDR2 are MNHNS and SASEGT. CDR3 sequence (DNA): TGTGCCAGCAGGATAACAGGGGGCTTGAGGTACGAGCAGTACTTC. This encodes CASRITGGLRYEQYF.

This clonotype was found many times. This chain connects TRBV20-1 to TRBJ2-6; D might be TRBD1 or TRBD2, each matching 6 bases. Trimming stripped 6 bases from V and 5 bases from J, with 11 bases between. Germline CDR1 is DFQATT and CDR2 is SNEGSKA (reference sequence). This CDR3 spans 13 amino acids. Here the CDR3 DNA reads TGCAGTGCGAGGCGGGACAGGGCCAACGTCCTGACTTTC. Amino acids: CSARRDRANVLTF.

This clonotype has at least ten counts. The chain couples TRBV7-8 to TRBJ2-2, with unresolved D. The CDR3 is made up of 12 amino acids. Trimming shortened V by 5 bases and J by 6 bases, and 7 bases separated the two germline ends. Germline lookup yields CDR1 SGHVS and CDR2 FQNEAQ. The CDR3: CASSPTAGELFF. The CDR3 DNA sequence: TGTGCCAGCAGCCCTACCGCCGGGGAGCTGTTTTTT.

This clonotype was counted ten times or more. In DNA form, the CDR3 reads TGTGCCAGCAGCCTCTCGGCACTCTACAATGAGCAGTTCTTC. It translates to CASSLSALYNEQFF. The J gene is TRBJ2-1, the V gene TRBV3-1; D gene uncertain. The CDR3 is 14 amino acids. Germline V gene data show CDR1 as LGHDT and CDR2 as YNNKEL (reference sequence). Trimming stripped 4 bases from V and 3 bases from J, with 10 bases between.

At least ten counts were recorded for this clonotype. The J gene is TRBJ2-3, the V gene TRBV5-1; weak D call: TRBD2 (5 bases). The germline gives CDR1 SGHRS, CDR2 YFSETQ. Between the trimmed V and J ends, which lost 3 bases and 0 bases, there was a span of 11 bases. The CDR3 is made up of 15 amino acids. CDR3: CASSWTHPSTDTQYF. Here the CDR3 DNA reads TGCGCCAGCAGCTGGACTCACCCTAGCACAGATACGCAGTATTTT.

The sample holds many counts of this clonotype. The chain has TRBV7-9 and TRBJ1-1, with D unclear. The V and J ends lost 5 bases and 0 bases respectively, with 7 bases between them. The CDR3 covers 13 residues. Germline lookup yields CDR1 SEHNR and CDR2 FQNEAQ (reference sequence). The CDR3, as DNA: TGTGCCAGCAGCCCCGACCTGAACACTGAAGCTTTCTTT. It is translated as CASSPDLNTEAFF.

This clonotype was counted ten times or more. This sequence joins TRBV7-8 and TRBJ2-2, with a possible D match to TRBD2 (7 bases). Germline V CDR1 and CDR2: SGHVS, FQNEAQ. V was clipped by 5 bases and J by 5 bases, with 15 bases between them. The CDR3 extends over 15 amino acids. The CDR3 DNA is TGTGCCAGCAGCGTAAGGGGGGGCCGTACCGGGGAGCTGTTTTTT. It codes for CASSVRGGRTGELFF.

This clonotype came up many times. This chain links TRBV7-2 with TRBJ2-3; D may be TRBD2 (7 bases). CDR3 length: 14 amino acids. Trimming pared 5 bases from V and 4 bases from J, leaving 13 bases between. Per the germline V gene, CDR1 is SGHTA and CDR2 is FQGNSA. CDR3 in DNA: TGTGCCAGCAGCCCTTCGGGGGGCCCAGATACGCAGTATTTT. Amino acid sequence: CASSPSGGPDTQYF.